This T cell receptor (beta chain) was identified in a study of a mutant IDH1 vaccine in newly diagnosed glioma (dated by TCRdb to the early 2020s). About the full investigation: In the chemotherapy-containing groups, vaccination started alongside temozolomide cycles, whereas in patients who had radiotherapy alone it started 4-6 weeks after radiotherapy. Of the roughly 32 patients who were treated, about 62% were male and roughly 38% were female, and the mean age was about 40 years. For exploratory analyses, longitudinal TCRB deep sequencing was carried out in approximately 25 treated patients wherever samples were available. Before enrollment, patients had received standard therapy of radiotherapy alone, temozolomide alone, or radiochemotherapy with temozolomide; most received the combination. Visit V12 was the week-35 safety follow-up and visit V13 was the week-47 end of study. Peripheral blood samples were drawn at six visits, namely V03 (baseline), V05, V07, V10, V12 and V13. General study outcomes and caveats: No apparent relationship was observed between pseudoprogression and alterations in the top peripheral T cell clonotypes detected by TCRB sequencing. Selection of PBMC samples for TCRB deep sequencing was based on availability. According to the authors, sample limitations meant that analyses of patient blood samples could not be reproduced. Immune responses induced by the vaccine were seen in about 93% of patients across multiple MHC alleles.

Notes on this clone: The antigen it recognizes is unknown. No much larger clone exists at a distance of one base, and base qualities are not known.

The sample's time point label, decoded: week 47, end of study. Every vaccine dose consisted of 300 ug of a 20-mer mutant IDH1 peptide in Montanide, administered subcutaneously together with topical imiquimod. Patients received eight vaccinations in weeks 1, 3, 5, 7, 11, 15, 19 and 23, corresponding to visits V03 through V10. All donors had newly diagnosed IDH1-mutant astrocytomas of WHO grade 3 or 4 that showed loss of nuclear ATRX. The samples were drawn from NOA16, a multicentre, single-arm, open-label phase I trial in Germany that tested a mutant IDH1 peptide vaccine in humans for the first time. Genomic DNA for TCRB sequencing was extracted from EDTA blood using the DNeasy Blood and Tissue Kit. Library preparation was by the immunoSEQ multiplex PCR assay. Rearranged TCR beta chain sequences were amplified using the hsTCRB Kit according to the manufacturer's protocol. Sequencing of TCRB libraries was carried out on an Illumina MiSeq. The authors' analysis ran thus. Demultiplexing, trimming and gene mapping were performed with the kit vendor's proprietary platform. Not all clones reach the TCRdb copy of this immuneACCESS table, which keeps in-frame sequences only. Checked studies attribute under half of the gap to unresolved V genes and leave the rest unexplained. Clone size and V and J calls were adopted from that table, with D and trimming inferred from the DNA. This sample lists about 33,000 clones; roughly 71% were detected once. The ten largest clones add up to about 10% of the sample.

The junction carries 8 bases between V and J, which are trimmed by 2 bases and 3 bases respectively. Its CDR3 holds 13 amino acids, cysteine through phenylalanine. The CDR3 DNA has 39 bases and is translated from base 1. CDR1 and CDR2 are read off the germline V gene (reference sequence) as SGHNT and YYREEE. The material sequenced was PBMCs, taken from a glioma patient whose treatment included an IDH1 peptide vaccine. The sequence is built from TRBV5-4 and TRBJ1-1, with the identity of the D gene unclear. The receptor's source is a man aged 35 to 55 with glioma. The nucleotide sequence reads TGTGCCAGCAGCTTCAACCTCGACACTGAAGCTTTCTTT. It codes for CASSFNLDTEAFF.